The text below deals with one T cell receptor (beta chain). The antigen remains unidentified. A much larger clone differs from this one at a single base, so this may be a read error. This sample was included in a study of T-cell memory formation after mild COVID-19. Overall study results and limits: Memory from before infection featured some responding clones, which suggests cross-reactive memory joined.

V lost 6 bases and J 4 bases, leaving 17 bases between the germline ends. There are 15 residues in the CDR3. Using its own MiXCR run on the 5' RACE reads, TCRdb lists one record per CDR3 protein. Here the sample spans some 250,000 distinct CDR3 sequences, roughly 9.4% being singletons. The material sequenced was PBMCs or a T cell subset sorted from them (not recorded which). The clonotype was recovered from a man between 18 and 29 years old who had mild COVID-19 (a few samples of this study predate the infection). Cell type and time point are not known. V is TRBV12-3 or TRBV12-4 and J is TRBJ2-3; a weak D match, TRBD1 (7 bases). DNA for the CDR3: TGTGCCAGCAGATTTGGTGCGGGACAGTCAGATACGCAGTATTTT. Its translation is CASRFGAGQSDTQYF.